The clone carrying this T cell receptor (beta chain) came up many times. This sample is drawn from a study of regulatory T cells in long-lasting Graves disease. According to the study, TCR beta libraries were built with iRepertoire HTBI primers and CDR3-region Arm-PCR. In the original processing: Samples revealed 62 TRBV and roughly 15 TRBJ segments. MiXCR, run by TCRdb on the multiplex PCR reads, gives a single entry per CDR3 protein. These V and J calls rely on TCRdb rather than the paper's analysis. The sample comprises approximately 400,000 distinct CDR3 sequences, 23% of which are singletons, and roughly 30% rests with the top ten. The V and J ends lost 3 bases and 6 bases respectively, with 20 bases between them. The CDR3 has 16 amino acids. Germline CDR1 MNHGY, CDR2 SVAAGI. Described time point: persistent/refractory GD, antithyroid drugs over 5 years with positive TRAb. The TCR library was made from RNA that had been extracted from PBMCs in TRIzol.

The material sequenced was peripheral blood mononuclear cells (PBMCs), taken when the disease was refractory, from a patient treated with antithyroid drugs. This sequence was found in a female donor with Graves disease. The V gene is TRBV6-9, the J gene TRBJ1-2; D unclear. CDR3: CASSYSKFMGADGYTF. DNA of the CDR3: TGTGCCAGCAGTTACTCCAAATTTATGGGAGCGGATGGCTACACCTTC.